The clone carrying this T cell receptor (beta chain) appeared a few times. Antigen specificity is unknown. This entry belongs to a study of OX40 agonist ivuxolimab in advanced cancers. Study results and caveats: Among the lowest peripheral clonal expansion occurred in 0.1-3.0 mg/kg partial responders. Also present in some nonresponders was a low level of normalized T-cell clonal expansion.

Samples were taken at baseline and on day 1 of cycles 4 and 7. CDR3 size: 16 residues. V gave up 2 bases and J gave up 8 bases, with 18 bases separating them. Germline CDR1 and CDR2: KGHSH and LQKENI. Sequencing was performed with immunoSEQ multiplex PCR; in TCRdb, only in-frame clones are kept and a portion is missing. This repertoire shows 75,000 to 100,000 clones, more than 75% found once; its top ten account for around 0.71%. This material consisted of CD4+ or CD8+ T cells sorted from blood, taken in a trial of the OX40 agonist ivuxolimab. The sequence was collected from an adult with an advanced solid tumor such as melanoma, head and neck, liver or kidney cancer. V is TRBV18 and J is TRBJ1-4, with a tentative D call TRBD1 (5 bases). The CDR3: CASSPTGAGPREKLFF. The CDR3 DNA sequence: TGTGCCAGCTCACCAACCGGGGCAGGGCCGCGCGAAAAACTGTTTTTT. Full variable domain (rest looked up from reference TRBV18 and TRBJ1-4): NAGVMQNPRHLVRRRGQEARLRCSPMKGHSHVYWYRQLPEEGLKFMVYLQKENIIDESGMPKERFSAEFPKEGPSILRIQQVVRGDSAAYFCASSPTGAGPREKLFFGSGTQLSVL.